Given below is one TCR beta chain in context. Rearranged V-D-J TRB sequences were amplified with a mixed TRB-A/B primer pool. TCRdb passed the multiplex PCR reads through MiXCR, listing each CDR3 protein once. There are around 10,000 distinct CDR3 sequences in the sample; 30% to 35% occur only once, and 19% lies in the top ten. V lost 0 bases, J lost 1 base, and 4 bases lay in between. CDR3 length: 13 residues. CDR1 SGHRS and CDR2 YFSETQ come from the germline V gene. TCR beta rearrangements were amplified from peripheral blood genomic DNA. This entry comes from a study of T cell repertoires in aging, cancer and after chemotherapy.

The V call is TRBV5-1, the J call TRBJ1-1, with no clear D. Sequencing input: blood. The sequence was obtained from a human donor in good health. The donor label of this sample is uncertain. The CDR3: CASSLDTNTEAFF. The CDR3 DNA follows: TGCGCCAGCAGCTTGGATACGAACACTGAAGCTTTCTTT.